Below are 10 T cell receptor beta chains sequenced from a single sample in a study of control samples from healthy donors and cancer patients. TCRdb's copy holds only in-frame clones and misses some; the assay was immunoSEQ multiplex PCR. This sample has approximately 170,000 clones, with around 93% found just once. Sequencing was performed on blood. The receptors here all came from a woman aged 60-75 years in good health.

The rearrangement uses TRBV20-1 and TRBJ1-3; D unresolved. V was trimmed by 3 bases and J by 0 bases, leaving 21 bases between them. This CDR3 has 18 residues. CDR1 DFQATT and CDR2 SNEGSKA come from the germline V gene (reference sequence). CDR3 nucleotides: TGCAGTGCTAGTCCTGTTTTAGTGCAGGCCGCCTCTGGAAACACCATATATTTT. This sequence encodes CSASPVLVQAASGNTIYF.

This chain joins TRBV6-2 or TRBV6-3 and TRBJ2-7; D gene unclear. V was trimmed by 5 bases and J by 5 bases, leaving 19 bases between them. The germline gives CDR1 MNHEY, CDR2 SVGEGT. CDR3 length: 15 amino acids. This CDR3 reads CASSPSRVRSNEQYF. The CDR3 DNA sequence: TGTGCCAGCAGTCCCTCTCGGGTACGGTCCAACGAGCAGTACTTC.

In its sample, this clone was seen once. V gene TRBV6-1 combines with J gene TRBJ1-2; D is undetermined. Germline loops: CDR1 MNHNS, CDR2 SASEGT. CDR3 length: 14 residues. The ends were cut back, 2 bases at V and 4 bases at J, with 11 bases in the middle. Here the CDR3 reads CASSERGNSYGYTF. CDR3 nucleotide sequence: TGTGCCAGCAGTGAACGAGGGAACAGCTATGGCTACACCTTC.

The chain is built from TRBV29-1 and TRBJ1-1, with D unresolved. From germline, CDR1 is SQVTM and CDR2 ANQGSEA. The V gene lost 5 bases and the J gene lost 1 base, with 14 bases spanning the gap. The CDR3 spans 14 residues. CDR3 in amino acids: CSVLRTVANTEAFF. In DNA, the CDR3 is TGCAGCGTTTTGCGAACAGTGGCGAACACTGAAGCTTTCTTT.

The rearrangement uses TRBV6-2 or TRBV6-3 and TRBJ1-5; TRBD1 is a possible D gene (5 bases). Germline CDR1 is MNHEY and CDR2 is SVGEGT. V was pared by 6 bases and J by 4 bases, with 13 bases between. The CDR3 spans 14 residues. DNA for the CDR3: TGTGCCAGCAGCCCCGGGACGGATAATCAGCCCCAGCATTTT. It specifies CASSPGTDNQPQHF.

The chain uses TRBV3-1 (or the pseudogene TRBV3-2) and TRBJ2-7; D is unclear. CDR3 length: 14 amino acids. Between the trimmed V and J ends, which lost 1 base and 0 bases, there was a span of 7 bases. Germline CDR1 reads LGHDT; CDR2 reads YNNKEL (reference sequence). CDR3 DNA: TGTGCCAGCAGCCAAGTCACAATCTCCTACGAGCAGTACTTC. Translation gives CASSQVTISYEQYF.

The chain links TRBV5-8 to TRBJ2-1, with D hard to call. The CDR3 runs to 11 residues. Germline-derived CDR1 and CDR2 are SGHTS and YDEGEE. V lost 0 bases and J lost 10, with 5 bases in between. The CDR3 region has the DNA TGTGCCAGCAGCTTGGTTAGAGAGCAGTTCTTC. Amino acid sequence: CASSLVREQFF.

This sequence joins TRBV12-3 or TRBV12-4 and TRBJ2-7, with 8 bases lining up with TRBD1. Trimming at V came to 8 bases and at J to 3 bases, leaving 6 bases not matched to a gene. This CDR3 spans 13 amino acids. The CDR3 coding sequence is TGTGCCAGCGGCGACAGGGGAGTCTACGAGCAGTACTTC. Translation gives CASGDRGVYEQYF.

This chain uses TRBV11-2 with TRBJ1-4; TRBD1 might be the D (5 bases). The CDR3 is made up of 14 amino acids. Germline lookup yields CDR1 SGHAT and CDR2 FQNNGV. The V and J ends lost 5 bases and 8 bases respectively, with 15 bases between them. CDR3 residues: CASSPTGWGEKLFF. CDR3 bases: TGTGCCAGCAGCCCCACGGGGTGGGGGGAAAAACTGTTTTTT.

The chain employs TRBV6-2 or TRBV6-3 and TRBJ1-1; the match to TRBD1 covers 8 bases. V was clipped by 5 bases and J by 5 bases; unmatched bases: 7. Per the germline V gene, CDR1 is MNHEY and CDR2 is SVGEGT. The CDR3 contains 14 residues. CDR3 protein: CASSQHRGNTEAFF. Written as DNA, the CDR3 is TGTGCCAGCAGTCAACACAGGGGGAATACTGAAGCTTTCTTT.